This TCR beta chain was identified in a study of monozygotic twins with inflammatory bowel disease. Overall study results and limits: Healthy twins showed more clonotype sharing with others than IBD patients, especially patients with disease activity. Researchers were unable to tell different T cell subtypes apart.

The CDR3 is made up of 16 amino acids. Germline V lookup: CDR1 LGHNA, CDR2 YSLEER. The unique tags termed UMIs, each holding a 6-nucleotide sample barcode, were added by means of template switching. With the 5' RACE reads reprocessed, TCRdb shows one record per CDR3 protein and no DNA. The sample has around 400,000 distinct CDR3 sequences. In the case of this clonotype: Its matching antigen is unknown.

This receptor was identified in a human donor with ulcerative colitis or Crohn's disease, or a healthy co-twin of an affected twin (not recorded which). The sample consisted of blood. This chain uses TRBV4-3 with TRBJ1-1. CDR3 amino acids: CASSQEYNVRRTEAFF.